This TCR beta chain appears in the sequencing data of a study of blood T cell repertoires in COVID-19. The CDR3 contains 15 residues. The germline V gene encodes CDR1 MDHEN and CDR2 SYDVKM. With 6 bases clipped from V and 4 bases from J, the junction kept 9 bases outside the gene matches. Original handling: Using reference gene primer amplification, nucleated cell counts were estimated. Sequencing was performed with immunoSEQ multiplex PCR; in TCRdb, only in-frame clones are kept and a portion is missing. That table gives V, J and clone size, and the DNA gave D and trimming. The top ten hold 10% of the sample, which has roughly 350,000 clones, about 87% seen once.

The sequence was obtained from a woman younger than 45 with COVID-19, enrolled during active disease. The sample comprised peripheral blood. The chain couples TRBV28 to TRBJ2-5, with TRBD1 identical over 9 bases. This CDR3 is CASSTAGQGPETQYF. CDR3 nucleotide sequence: TGTGCCAGCAGCACGGCTGGACAGGGGCCAGAGACCCAGTACTTC. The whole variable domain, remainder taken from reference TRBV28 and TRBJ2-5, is DVKVTQSSRYLVKRTGEKVFLECVQDMDHENMFWYRQDPGLGLRLIYFSYDVKMKEKGDIPEGYSVSREKKERFSLILESASTNQTSMYLCASSTAGQGPETQYFGPGTRLLVL.